The sequence of this TCR beta chain was determined in a study of blood T cell repertoires in COVID-19. On the study more broadly: Researchers got acute and convalescent COVID-19 samples from the United States, Italy and Spain. In each case, the material was cDNA or gDNA derived from T cells, B-cell-depleted T cells, or PBMCs.

The germline V gene encodes CDR1 KGHDR and CDR2 SFDVKD. J was trimmed by 6 bases and V by 6 bases; bases with no gene match: 17. The CDR3 is 19 amino acids. In the authors' methods: Scientists estimated how many nucleated cells there were by amplifying reference gene primers. Method: immunoSEQ multiplex PCR; TCRdb's copy keeps in-frame clones and lacks some. V, J and clone size are those of that table, while D and trimming were read from the DNA. Among more than 85,000 clones listed, 84% were seen once. This clone was seen only once. V is TRBV24-1 and J is TRBJ2-1, with 12 bases lining up with TRBD2. The sample was peripheral blood. The TCR comes from a human donor in a cohort sampled during active COVID-19. The CDR3: CATSFLTSGGTSLFNEQFF. The CDR3 nucleotides read TGTGCCACCAGTTTCCTAACTAGCGGGGGGACCTCTCTCTTCAATGAGCAGTTCTTC.